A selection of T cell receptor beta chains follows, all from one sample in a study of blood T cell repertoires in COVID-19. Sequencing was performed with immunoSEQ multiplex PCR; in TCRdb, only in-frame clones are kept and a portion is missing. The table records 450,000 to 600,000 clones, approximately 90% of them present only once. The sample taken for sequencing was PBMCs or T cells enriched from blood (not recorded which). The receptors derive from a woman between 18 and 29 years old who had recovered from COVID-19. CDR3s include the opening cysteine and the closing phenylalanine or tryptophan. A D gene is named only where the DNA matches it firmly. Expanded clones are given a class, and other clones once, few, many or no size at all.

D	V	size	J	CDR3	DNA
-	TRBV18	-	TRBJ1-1	CASSPDKNTEAFF	TGTGCCAGCTCGCCTGACAAGAACACTGAAGCTTTCTTT
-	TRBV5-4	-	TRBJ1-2	CASSLKAGDGYGYTF	TGTGCCAGCAGCTTAAAGGCAGGGGATGGCTATGGCTACACCTTC
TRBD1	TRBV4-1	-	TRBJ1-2	CASSQENSGQGGRSYTF	TGCGCCAGCAGCCAAGAAAACTCGGGACAGGGGGGAAGGAGCTACACCTTC
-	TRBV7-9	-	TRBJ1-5	CASSSTGNSNQPQHF	TGTGCCAGCAGCTCGACAGGAAATAGCAATCAGCCCCAGCATTTT
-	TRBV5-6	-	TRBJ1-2	CASSWSRTSGYTF	TGTGCCAGCAGCTGGTCAAGGACATCCGGCTACACCTTC
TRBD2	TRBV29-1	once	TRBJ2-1	CSVVLAGGQGEQFF	TGCAGCGTCGTGCTAGCGGGGGGGCAAGGTGAGCAGTTCTTC
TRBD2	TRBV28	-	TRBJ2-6	CASSPTSGGGANVLTF	TGTGCCAGCAGCCCTACGAGCGGGGGCGGGGCCAACGTCCTGACTTTC
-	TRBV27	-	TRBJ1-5	CASSATYNQPQHF	TGTGCCAGCAGTGCCACCTACAATCAGCCCCAGCATTTT
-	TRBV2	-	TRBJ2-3	CASSVGLLSGQRTDTQYF	TGTGCCAGCAGTGTCGGCCTTCTGAGCGGTCAACGCACAGATACGCAGTATTTT
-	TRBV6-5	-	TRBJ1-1	CASSYFGAEAFF	TGTGCCAGCAGCTACTTCGGGGCTGAAGCTTTCTTT
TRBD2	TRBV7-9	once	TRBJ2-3	CASSLAGGGADTQYF	TGTGCCAGCAGCTTAGCTGGCGGGGGGGCAGATACGCAGTATTTT
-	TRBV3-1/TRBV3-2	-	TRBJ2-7	CASSQGRVSHEQYF	TGTGCCAGCAGCCAGGGCAGGGTGTCCCACGAGCAGTACTTC
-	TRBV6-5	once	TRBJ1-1	CASSFTGSAEAFF	TGTGCCAGCAGCTTTACGGGGAGCGCTGAAGCTTTCTTT
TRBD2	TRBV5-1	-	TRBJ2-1	CASSPWTSGVNEQFF	TGCGCCAGCAGCCCATGGACTAGCGGGGTCAATGAGCAGTTCTTC
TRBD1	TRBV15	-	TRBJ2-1	CATRGQGYNEQFF	TGTGCCACCAGGGGACAGGGGTACAATGAGCAGTTCTTC
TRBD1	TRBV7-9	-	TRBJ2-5	CASSFAGTGEETQYF	TGTGCCAGCAGCTTCGCCGGGACAGGGGAAGAGACCCAGTACTTC
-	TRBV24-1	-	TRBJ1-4	CATSDGGIVNEKLFF	TGTGCCACCAGTGACGGAGGGATAGTGAATGAAAAACTGTTTTTT
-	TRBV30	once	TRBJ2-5	CAWSVQGRSETQYF	TGTGCCTGGAGTGTGCAAGGGAGGTCGGAGACCCAGTACTTC
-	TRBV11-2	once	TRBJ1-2	CASSLGSVPKGDGYTF	TGTGCCAGCAGCTTAGGGTCGGTGCCGAAAGGGGATGGCTACACCTTC
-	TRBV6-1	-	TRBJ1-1	CASSDVSLNTEAFF	TGTGCCAGCAGTGATGTTAGCTTGAACACTGAAGCTTTCTTT
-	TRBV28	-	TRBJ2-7	CASYAASAGGEQYF	TGTGCCAGCTACGCCGCTAGTGCCGGGGGCGAGCAGTACTTC
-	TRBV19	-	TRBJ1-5	CASSIEQGGSNQPQHF	TGTGCCAGTAGTATCGAGCAGGGTGGTAGCAATCAGCCCCAGCATTTT
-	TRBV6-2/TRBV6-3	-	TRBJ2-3	CASSSSWADTQYF	TGTGCCAGCAGTTCGTCCTGGGCGGATACGCAGTATTTT
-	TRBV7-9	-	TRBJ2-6	CASSLYVSGANVLTF	TGTGCCAGCAGCTTATATGTCTCTGGGGCCAACGTCCTGACTTTC
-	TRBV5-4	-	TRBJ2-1	CASSFDIQDEQFF	TGTGCCAGCAGCTTTGATATACAGGATGAGCAGTTCTTC
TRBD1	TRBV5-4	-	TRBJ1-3	CASSHSQGDLNTIYF	TGTGCCAGCAGCCATTCCCAGGGGGACTTAAACACCATATATTTT
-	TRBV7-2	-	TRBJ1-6	CASSLAGGAFSYNSPLHF	TGTGCCAGCAGCTTAGCAGGAGGCGCTTTCTCCTATAATTCACCCCTCCACTTT
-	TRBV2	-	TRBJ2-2	CASTVIPQGGELFF	TGTGCCAGCACCGTAATCCCACAGGGCGGGGAGCTGTTTTTT
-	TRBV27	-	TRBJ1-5	CASSVQGGNQPQHF	TGTGCCAGCAGTGTACAGGGCGGCAATCAGCCCCAGCATTTT
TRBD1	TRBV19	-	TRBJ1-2	CASSIRATGALTYGYTF	TGTGCCAGTAGTATAAGGGCCACAGGGGCGTTAACTTATGGCTACACCTTC
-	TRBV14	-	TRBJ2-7	CASGGISYEQYF	TGTGCCAGCGGGGGGATCTCCTACGAGCAGTACTTC
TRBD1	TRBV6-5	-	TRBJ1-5	CASRSLGQGSPQHF	TGTGCCAGCAGGTCCCTTGGACAGGGATCACCCCAGCATTTT
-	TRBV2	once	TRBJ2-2	CASSEGGEDTGELFF	TGTGCCAGCAGTGAAGGCGGGGAGGACACCGGGGAGCTGTTTTTT
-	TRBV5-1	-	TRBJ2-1	CASSPGAGSYNEQFF	TGCGCCAGCAGCCCCGGGGCGGGGTCCTACAATGAGCAGTTCTTC
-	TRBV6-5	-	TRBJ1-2	CASRDNFNYGYTF	TGTGCCTCCCGGGACAACTTTAACTATGGCTACACCTTC
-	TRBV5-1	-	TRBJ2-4	CASSPFEGGVKNIQYF	TGCGCCAGCAGTCCGTTTGAAGGAGGAGTCAAAAACATTCAGTACTTC
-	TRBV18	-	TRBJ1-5	CASSGGGDQPQHF	TGTGCCAGCTCCGGGGGGGGCGATCAGCCCCAGCATTTT
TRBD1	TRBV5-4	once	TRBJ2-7	CASSLDGTAGYEQYF	TGTGCCAGCAGCTTAGATGGGACAGCTGGTTACGAGCAGTACTTC
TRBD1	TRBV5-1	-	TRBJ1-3	CASSSDRGPGNTIYF	TGCGCCAGCAGCTCGGACAGGGGGCCTGGAAACACCATATATTTT
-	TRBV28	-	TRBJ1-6	CASERDFNSPLHF	TGTGCCAGCGAGAGAGACTTTAATTCACCCCTCCACTTT
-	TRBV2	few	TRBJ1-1	CASRDSYTEAFF	TGTGCCAGCAGGGACAGTTACACTGAAGCTTTCTTT
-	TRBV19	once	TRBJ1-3	CAAGGGNTIYF	TGTGCCGCAGGAGGTGGAAACACCATATATTTT
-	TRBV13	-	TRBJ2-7	CASSPGGGNYEQYF	TGTGCCAGCAGCCCGGGGGGCGGGAACTACGAGCAGTACTTC
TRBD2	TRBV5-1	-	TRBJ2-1	CASSQTLAGNSYNEQFF	TGCGCCAGCAGCCAGACTTTAGCGGGGAACTCCTACAATGAGCAGTTCTTC